This TCR beta chain was obtained from a study of liver allograft versus peripheral blood T cells. For the study at large: In transplanted livers, T cell receptor repertoires were compared with those found in the recipients' peripheral blood.

Via MiXCR, TCRdb re-called the reads, giving one row per CDR3 protein. The sample shows 8,600 or so distinct CDR3 sequences, roughly a fifth of them seen only once. Study-wide findings and caveats: Reportedly, the T cell receptor repertoires inside liver allografts were not the same as those in peripheral blood.

CDR3 length equals 15 residues. This clonotype was seen only a few times. Antigen specificity is unknown. The chain is built from TRBV3-2 and TRBJ1-1; TRBD1, the table's D call, was not compared with the DNA. TRBV3-2 is a recognized pseudogene. The origin of this receptor is a human patient who had a liver transplant. Some T cells may possibly be graft donor cells. CDR3 sequence (DNA): TGTGCCAGCAGCCAAGGCCGAACAGGGTTCACTGAAGCTTTCTTT. It translates to CASSQGRTGFTEAFF.